This T cell receptor beta chain was found in a study of Graves' ophthalmopathy and Graves' hyperthyroidism. This clonotype was found many times. Amplified TCR beta CDR3 regions were obtained using RNA transcripts as template. HTBI primers primed a first-round RT-PCR, and a second-round multiplex PCR followed. From the multiplex PCR reads, TCRdb called clonotypes with MiXCR, one entry per CDR3 protein. Counted here are about 660,000 distinct CDR3 sequences, just over 40% occurring once; the ten biggest clones make up roughly 3%. The sequence derives from an adult man with Graves' ophthalmopathy. The sequenced sample was peripheral blood.

The CDR3 DNA reads TGTGCCATCAGTGAGGGGACTAGTTTGGAGACCCAGTACTTC. This gives the protein CAISEGTSLETQYF. The chain is built from TRBV10-3 and TRBJ2-5; 8 bases fit TRBD2. The CDR3 is 14 amino acids. The V and J ends lost 2 bases and 5 bases, in that order; junction bases with no gene match: 4. Germline V lookup: CDR1 ENHRY, CDR2 SYGVKD.